These T cell receptor beta chains were read from a single sample in a study of Ad26.COV2.S vaccination and SARS-CoV-2 variants. TCRdb keeps only in-frame clones here, not all; method: immunoSEQ multiplex PCR. The table lists hundreds of thousands of clones, about 90% of them singletons. Specimen: peripheral blood, collected in a trial of Ad26.COV2.S vaccine versus placebo. The receptors here all came from a person aged 18-60 years who received the Ad26.COV2.S COVID-19 vaccine or a placebo. The CDR3 runs from the conserved cysteine through the conserved F or W. The order of the fields is clone size, D gene, V gene, J gene, CDR3 DNA, CDR3 protein. A D gene is named only where the DNA matches it firmly. Not all rows give a size; the values are once, few, many and, for expanded clones, a class.

>NA|TRBD2|TRBV6-6|TRBJ2-1
TGTGCCAGCAGTTACCCTACTAGCGGGGGGACGCAGTTCTTC
CASSYPTSGGTQFF
>NA|NA|TRBV3-1/TRBV3-2|TRBJ2-7
TGTGCCAGCAGCCCAGGGGGGTCCTACGAGCAGTACTTC
CASSPGGSYEQYF
>NA|TRBD1|TRBV5-1|TRBJ1-1
TGCGCCAGCAGCTTGGAGAGGACAGGGAGGCCTGAAGCTTTCTTT
CASSLERTGRPEAFF
>NA|NA|TRBV30|TRBJ2-2
TGTGCCTGGAGTGTATCAGGGGTCGACACCGGGGAGCTGTTTTTT
CAWSVSGVDTGELFF
>few|NA|TRBV6-6|TRBJ2-6
TGTGCCAGCAGTCCTCAGGGCGCATGGGGCTCTGGGGCCAACGTCCTGACTTTC
CASSPQGAWGSGANVLTF
>NA|TRBD1|TRBV19|TRBJ2-7
TGTGCCAGTACCCTAACAGGGGGCGCTTTGGGCGAGCAGTACTTC
CASTLTGGALGEQYF
>NA|NA|TRBV5-4|TRBJ1-1
TGTGCCAGCAGCCCCAGCCCCCGGGGGATGAACACTGAAGCTTTCTTT
CASSPSPRGMNTEAFF
>NA|NA|TRBV12-5|TRBJ1-1
TGTGCTAGTGGTTTTTCAGTGGAAGGGGGCACTGAAGCTTTCTTT
CASGFSVEGGTEAFF
>NA|NA|TRBV5-4|TRBJ2-1
TGTGCCAGCAGCTCCTACGATGAGCAGTTCTTC
CASSSYDEQFF
>NA|NA|TRBV7-3|TRBJ2-2
TGTGCCAGCAGCTTAAGCTCGAGGGGGACCGGGGAGCTGTTTTTT
CASSLSSRGTGELFF
>NA|NA|TRBV6-5|TRBJ1-2
TGTGCCAGCAGGTCGGGGATACACTATGGCTACACCTTC
CASRSGIHYGYTF
>NA|TRBD2|TRBV7-2|TRBJ2-2
TGTGCCAGCAGCTCAACCGGGACTAGTAGGACCGGGGAGCTGTTTTTT
CASSSTGTSRTGELFF
>NA|TRBD2|TRBV2|TRBJ2-1
TGTGCCAGCAGTGCCCCCGGACTAGCGGGATCGAAAGAGCAGTTCTTC
CASSAPGLAGSKEQFF
>few|NA|TRBV29-1|TRBJ2-1
TGCAGCGCCCATACGCATGCATTAGGGGGAGCTCCGTTCTTC
CSAHTHALGGAPFF
>NA|NA|TRBV12-3/TRBV12-4|TRBJ1-5
TGTGCCAGCAGTTTCGCAGAATGGGGGCCCCAGCATTTT
CASSFAEWGPQHF
>NA|TRBD1|TRBV9|TRBJ1-2
TGTGCCAGCGCACGTACAGGGGATGGTGGCTACACCTTC
CASARTGDGGYTF
>NA|NA|TRBV5-1|TRBJ2-1
TGCGCCAGCAGCTTGTGGGGGGCCGACAATGAGCAGTTCTTC
CASSLWGADNEQFF
>NA|NA|TRBV6-5|TRBJ1-1
TGTGCCAGCAGCGGTCTCAACACTGAAGCTTTCTTT
CASSGLNTEAFF
>once|TRBD1|TRBV27|TRBJ2-7
TGTGCCAGCAGTTTATCGACAGGGCCCCTCTACGAGCAGTACTTC
CASSLSTGPLYEQYF
>NA|TRBD1|TRBV30|TRBJ1-6
TGTGCCTGGAGTTTTCCCCGCAGCCAGGGGGAATATAATTCACCCCTCCACTTT
CAWSFPRSQGEYNSPLHF
>NA|TRBD2|TRBV11-2|TRBJ2-1
TGTGCCAGCAGCCGTACTAGCGGGGGGTATCACAATGAGCAGTTCTTC
CASSRTSGGYHNEQFF
>NA|NA|TRBV7-2|TRBJ2-2
TGTGCCAGCAGCCCCTCTCCCGGTAGCGCCCCTCAAAGGGAGCTGTTTTTT
CASSPSPGSAPQRELFF
>once|NA|TRBV4-2|TRBJ2-2
TGTGCCAGCAGCCAGGCGGGGCCTAACACCGGGGAGCTGTTTTTT
CASSQAGPNTGELFF
>NA|TRBD2|TRBV11-3|TRBJ2-1
TGTGCCAGCAGCTTAGGAGCGGGAGGATCCTACAATGAGCAGTTCTTC
CASSLGAGGSYNEQFF
>NA|NA|TRBV2|TRBJ1-5
TGTGCCAGCAGGGAAACTTCAAGCAATCAGCCCCAGCATTTT
CASRETSSNQPQHF
>NA|NA|TRBV11-3|TRBJ2-1
TGTGCCAGCAGCTTAGATCCCCCTCGCGCCGCCTACAATGAGCAGTTCTTC
CASSLDPPRAAYNEQFF
>NA|TRBD1|TRBV29-1|TRBJ1-3
TGCAGCGTTGCGACAGGGGCAAGAAACACCATATATTTT
CSVATGARNTIYF
>NA|TRBD1|TRBV5-4|TRBJ2-3
TGTGCCAGCAGCTTGGCCCCCGACAGGGCAGATACGCAGTATTTT
CASSLAPDRADTQYF
>NA|NA|TRBV9|TRBJ2-2
TGTGCCAGCAGCGGAGGGTTCGGGGTGAACACCGGGGAGCTGTTTTTT
CASSGGFGVNTGELFF
>NA|TRBD1|TRBV20-1|TRBJ1-1
TGCAGTGCTAGTAGACAGGGCCTCATGAACACTGAAGCTTTCTTT
CSASRQGLMNTEAFF
>NA|NA|TRBV19|TRBJ2-1
TGTGCCAGTAGTATGGCGCAAGGCGTGGCGGTGATTGAGCAGTTCTTC
CASSMAQGVAVIEQFF
>NA|NA|TRBV18|TRBJ2-2
TGTGCCAGCTCCCCACAGAGGCTTGGGGACACCGGGGAGCTGTTTTTT
CASSPQRLGDTGELFF
>NA|NA|TRBV24-1|TRBJ2-3
TGTGCCACCAGTGATCCGGCAAGGGGTACAGATACGCAGTATTTT
CATSDPARGTDTQYF
>few|NA|TRBV7-3|TRBJ1-6
TGTGCCAGCAGCTCGGACAGCTTCAATTCACCCCTCCACTTT
CASSSDSFNSPLHF
>NA|TRBD2|TRBV3-1/TRBV3-2|TRBJ2-5
TGTGCCAGCAGCGGCATAGCGGGAGCTGGGGAGACCCAGTACTTC
CASSGIAGAGETQYF
>NA|TRBD2|TRBV6-1|TRBJ2-3
TGTGCCAGCAGTGAAATCGGGGGGGCCGGCGTAGATACGCAGTATTTT
CASSEIGGAGVDTQYF
>NA|TRBD1|TRBV24-1|TRBJ2-2
TGTGCCACCAGTGAGCGGACAGGGGGAGACACCGGGGAGCTGTTTTTT
CATSERTGGDTGELFF
>NA|TRBD2|TRBV4-2|TRBJ2-1
TGTGCCAGCAGCCAAGACGGGGGGAGGGCCTCCAGCTCCTACAATGAGCAGTTCTTC
CASSQDGGRASSSYNEQFF
>NA|NA|TRBV5-8|TRBJ2-7
TGTGCCAGCAGCCTTCCTTGGGGTGGTTCCTACGAGCAGTACTTC
CASSLPWGGSYEQYF
>NA|NA|TRBV2|TRBJ1-1
TGTGCCAGCAGGAGGAGGACTACGAACACTGAAGCTTTCTTT
CASRRRTTNTEAFF
>NA|NA|TRBV30|TRBJ1-1
TGTACTCAGGAAGTGAACACTGAAGCTTTCTTT
CTQEVNTEAFF
>NA|TRBD2|TRBV7-9|TRBJ2-3
TGTGCCAGCAGCTTACCCCTCCGACTAGCGGGACTTCGGGGTACGCAGTATTTT
CASSLPLRLAGLRGTQYF
>NA|NA|TRBV7-2|TRBJ2-7
TGTGCCAGCAGCTCGGTCTCCGAGCAGTACTTC
CASSSVSEQYF
>NA|NA|TRBV28|TRBJ1-5
TGTGCCAGCAATACAGGATTCAATCAGCCCCAGCATTTT
CASNTGFNQPQHF
>NA|TRBD1|TRBV7-2|TRBJ1-1
TGTGCCAGCAGCTCAGGACAGGTCGGAGGAGCTGAAGCTTTCTTT
CASSSGQVGGAEAFF
>once|NA|TRBV14|TRBJ2-6
TGTGCCAGCAGTCGGGACCCGCGGAGCTCTGGGGCCAACGTCCTGACTTTC
CASSRDPRSSGANVLTF
>once|NA|TRBV7-9|TRBJ1-2
TGTGCCAGCAGCTCAATGGGTGAACAGGGTTGGGTAGGTGGCTACACCTTC
CASSSMGEQGWVGGYTF
>NA|TRBD2|TRBV7-9|TRBJ2-3
TGTGCCAGCAGCCTGACTAGCGGGGGGCAAGATACGCAGTATTTT
CASSLTSGGQDTQYF
>once|NA|TRBV7-9|TRBJ2-3
TGTGCCAGCAGCTTAGATGGGAACGCAGATACGCAGTATTTT
CASSLDGNADTQYF
>NA|NA|TRBV30|TRBJ2-1
TGTGCCTGGAGTGCCAGGGATGAGCAGTTCTTC
CAWSARDEQFF
>NA|TRBD1|TRBV2|TRBJ2-3
TGTGCCACCCGCGACAGGGGGGTGTCAGATACGCAGTATTTT
CATRDRGVSDTQYF